This TCR beta chain was observed in a study of blood T cell repertoires in COVID-19. Study information: Donors in the United States, Italy and Spain gave samples during acute or convalescent COVID-19. PBMCs, B-cell-depleted T cells, or T cells were the source of the cDNA or gDNA that made up the material.

This CDR3 contains 16 residues. Germline CDR1 SGHNT, CDR2 YYREEE (reference sequence). Trimming took 4 bases from V and 0 from J, leaving 14 bases between them. Using immunoSEQ multiplex PCR, the repertoire was profiled, and TCRdb retains in-frame clones only, with some absent. The data show 290,000 or so clones, with around 86% seen just once and roughly 1.3% held by the top ten. This receptor was taken from a man in his sixties or seventies with acute or convalescent COVID-19. The rearrangement joins TRBV5-4 to TRBJ1-3; a weak D match, TRBD1 (6 bases). Sequenced: peripheral blood. CDR3 nucleotide sequence: TGTGCCAGCAGCCGAGAAGGACAGCACTCTGGAAACACCATATATTTT. Translation: CASSREGQHSGNTIYF.